This is a list of T cell receptor beta chains from one sample in a study of blood T cell repertoires in COVID-19. TCRdb keeps only in-frame clones here, not all; method: immunoSEQ multiplex PCR. The table has roughly 300,000 clones, approximately 91% seen once. The sequenced sample consisted of PBMCs or T cells enriched from blood (not recorded which). These receptors were taken from a woman aged 40 to 50 with acute COVID-19. Each CDR3 is given without its conserved first and last residue. The order of the fields is CDR3 protein, V gene, J gene.

CDR3: ASSEGGFTDTQY
V: TRBV6-4
J: TRBJ2-3

CDR3: ASSRLGVGQGGEKLF
V: TRBV5-1
J: TRBJ1-4

CDR3: ASSLTSGGASF
V: TRBV28
J: TRBJ2-1

CDR3: ASRQGLNTEAF
V: TRBV2
J: TRBJ1-1

CDR3: ASSLFTNYFKQVNTEAF
V: TRBV7-9
J: TRBJ1-1

CDR3: ASRKTGNTEAF
V: TRBV7-8
J: TRBJ1-1

CDR3: AWGGQGLNQPQH
V: TRBV30
J: TRBJ1-5

CDR3: ASRAMGSGREQY
V: TRBV27
J: TRBJ2-7

CDR3: ASSPAAHQETQY
V: TRBV18
J: TRBJ2-5

CDR3: ASSLKQGNTEAF
V: TRBV5-8
J: TRBJ1-1

CDR3: ASGTSGFGEQF
V: TRBV2
J: TRBJ2-1

CDR3: ASTLIRRIGVSPLH
V: TRBV2
J: TRBJ1-6

CDR3: ASLLYEQY
V: TRBV6-4
J: TRBJ2-7

CDR3: ASRSLGTGSYEQY
V: TRBV4-1
J: TRBJ2-7

CDR3: ASSYLRSGEQF
V: TRBV6-5
J: TRBJ2-1

CDR3: ASSIERGQGFNEQF
V: TRBV19
J: TRBJ2-1

CDR3: ASSLGQPVSGANVLT
V: TRBV7-6
J: TRBJ2-6

CDR3: ASSLRQGDGYT
V: TRBV7-9
J: TRBJ1-2

CDR3: ASSRDTEAF
V: TRBV5-6
J: TRBJ1-1

CDR3: ASRLQGLGNTEAF
V: TRBV19
J: TRBJ1-1

CDR3: ASSLGGPNNQPQH
V: TRBV7-3
J: TRBJ1-5

CDR3: ASTYWRPRSYEQY
V: TRBV21-1
J: TRBJ2-7

CDR3: ASSFDSGRTSYEQY
V: TRBV6-5
J: TRBJ2-7

CDR3: ATGQGQETQY
V: TRBV5-4
J: TRBJ2-5

CDR3: ASRLDRGWNSPLH
V: TRBV7-2
J: TRBJ1-6

CDR3: ASSPKEGGELF
V: TRBV11-3
J: TRBJ2-2

CDR3: ASLRDRRKDTQY
V: TRBV5-6
J: TRBJ2-3

CDR3: ASSAAGGWDNEQF
V: TRBV11-2
J: TRBJ2-1

CDR3: ASTAQGAGGYT
V: TRBV2
J: TRBJ1-2

CDR3: ASSQQGTGDTEAF
V: TRBV18
J: TRBJ1-1

CDR3: ASSALAGATDTQY
V: TRBV18
J: TRBJ2-3

CDR3: ASSYKTASGSTDTQY
V: TRBV4-1
J: TRBJ2-3

CDR3: ASSRTSGGTDTQY
V: TRBV4-2
J: TRBJ2-3

CDR3: ASSPLADKNIQY
V: TRBV18
J: TRBJ2-4

CDR3: ASTGVTYEQY
V: TRBV5-1
J: TRBJ2-7

CDR3: SASIGAQDGYT
V: TRBV20-1
J: TRBJ1-2